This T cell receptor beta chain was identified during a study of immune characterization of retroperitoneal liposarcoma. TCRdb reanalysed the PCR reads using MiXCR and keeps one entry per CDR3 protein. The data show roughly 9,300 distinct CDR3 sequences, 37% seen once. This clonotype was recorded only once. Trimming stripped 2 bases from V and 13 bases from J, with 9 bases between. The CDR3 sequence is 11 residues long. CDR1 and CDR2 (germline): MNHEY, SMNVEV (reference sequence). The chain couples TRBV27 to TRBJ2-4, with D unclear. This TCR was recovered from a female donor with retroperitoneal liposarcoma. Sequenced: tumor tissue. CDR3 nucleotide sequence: TGTGCCAGCAGTTTAAGTAATGAGCAGTACTTC. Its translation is CASSLSNEQYF.